Listed below are T cell receptor beta chains from one sample, sequenced in a study of T cells in Graves' hyperthyroidism and ophthalmopathy. TCRdb passed the multiplex PCR reads through MiXCR, listing each CDR3 protein once. The data show more than 500,000 distinct CDR3 sequences, 14% seen once. Sequenced: blood. All receptors come from a middle-aged woman with Graves' hyperthyroidism. Both conserved end residues are part of each CDR3. A D gene is named only where the DNA matches it firmly. Size tells how often a clone was seen (once, few, many) or the class of an expanded clone, and some rows leave it out.

d_call: NA; clone_size: few; v_call: TRBV7-9; j_call: TRBJ2-7; cdr3_nt: TGTGCCAGCAGCTTCCCAGGGGCGGGAGAGCAGTACTTC; cdr3_aa: CASSFPGAGEQYF
d_call: TRBD1; clone_size: few; v_call: TRBV27; j_call: TRBJ1-2; cdr3_nt: TGTGCCAGCAGTCCATCTCGTCGACAGGGCGAACTATATGGCTACACCTTC; cdr3_aa: CASSPSRRQGELYGYTF
d_call: TRBD1; clone_size: NA; v_call: TRBV24-1; j_call: TRBJ1-5; cdr3_nt: TGTGCCACCGGCGGGACAGATTATCAGCCCCAGCATTTT; cdr3_aa: CATGGTDYQPQHF
d_call: NA; clone_size: many; v_call: TRBV28; j_call: TRBJ1-6; cdr3_nt: TGTGCCAGCAGTTTATTGACAGCATATAATTCACCCCTCCACTTT; cdr3_aa: CASSLLTAYNSPLHF
d_call: NA; clone_size: few; v_call: TRBV19; j_call: TRBJ1-6; cdr3_nt: TGTGCCAGTAGTCTCGGGGGGCCGGGAGTTTCACCCCTCCACTTT; cdr3_aa: CASSLGGPGVSPLHF
d_call: TRBD2; clone_size: NA; v_call: TRBV25-1; j_call: TRBJ2-1; cdr3_nt: TGTGCCAGCAGTGAGGGCCGGGAGGCCACCAATGAGCAGTTCTTC; cdr3_aa: CASSEGREATNEQFF
d_call: NA; clone_size: few; v_call: TRBV10-3; j_call: TRBJ2-2; cdr3_nt: TGTGCCATCAGCCACATGGCCGGGGAGCTGTTTTTT; cdr3_aa: CAISHMAGELFF
d_call: NA; clone_size: NA; v_call: TRBV27; j_call: TRBJ2-2; cdr3_nt: TGTGCCAGCAGTCTGTCAAATTATTGGGAGCTGTTTTTT; cdr3_aa: CASSLSNYWELFF
d_call: TRBD2; clone_size: many; v_call: TRBV12-3/TRBV12-4; j_call: TRBJ2-7; cdr3_nt: TGTGCCAGCAGTTGGACTAGCGGGAGGGAAGGCTACGAGCAGTACTTC; cdr3_aa: CASSWTSGREGYEQYF
d_call: TRBD2; clone_size: once; v_call: TRBV2; j_call: TRBJ2-7; cdr3_nt: TGTGCCAGCAGTATCAGCGGGGGCTCCTACGAGCAGTACTTC; cdr3_aa: CASSISGGSYEQYF
d_call: NA; clone_size: many; v_call: TRBV2; j_call: TRBJ1-4; cdr3_nt: TGTGCCAGCAGTCTTCAGGCAGAAAAACTGTTTTTT; cdr3_aa: CASSLQAEKLFF
d_call: NA; clone_size: NA; v_call: TRBV20-1; j_call: TRBJ1-2; cdr3_nt: TGCAGTGCTCCGGGGGTGGGCGCGGGCTACACCTTC; cdr3_aa: CSAPGVGAGYTF
d_call: NA; clone_size: many; v_call: TRBV28; j_call: TRBJ2-5; cdr3_nt: TGTGCCAGCAGTACGCCCACTAGCATTCAAGAGACCCAGTACTTC; cdr3_aa: CASSTPTSIQETQYF
d_call: TRBD2; clone_size: few; v_call: TRBV4-1; j_call: TRBJ2-1; cdr3_nt: TGCGCCAGCAGCCGCCTAGGGACTAGCGGGAGTGGGAACAATGAGCAGTTCTTC; cdr3_aa: CASSRLGTSGSGNNEQFF
d_call: NA; clone_size: many; v_call: TRBV27; j_call: TRBJ2-5; cdr3_nt: TGTGCCAGCAGCCCCGGGGGCAGATACCAAGAGACCCAGTACTTC; cdr3_aa: CASSPGGRYQETQYF
d_call: TRBD2; clone_size: few; v_call: TRBV4-1; j_call: TRBJ2-1; cdr3_nt: TGCGCCAGCAGCCAAGAACCTAGCGGGAGGGGCACCTACAATGAGCAGTTCTTC; cdr3_aa: CASSQEPSGRGTYNEQFF
d_call: TRBD2; clone_size: NA; v_call: TRBV20-1; j_call: TRBJ2-7; cdr3_nt: TGCAGTGTCGTAGCGGGGGCCTTGGAGCAGTACTTC; cdr3_aa: CSVVAGALEQYF
d_call: TRBD2; clone_size: many; v_call: TRBV5-1; j_call: TRBJ2-1; cdr3_nt: TGCGCCAGCAGCTTGTGGCTAGCGGGAGCCAACAATGAGCAGTTCTTC; cdr3_aa: CASSLWLAGANNEQFF
d_call: NA; clone_size: few; v_call: TRBV29-1; j_call: TRBJ1-5; cdr3_nt: TGCAGCGTTAGACAGAATAGCAATCAGCCCCAGCATTTT; cdr3_aa: CSVRQNSNQPQHF
d_call: NA; clone_size: many; v_call: TRBV5-5; j_call: TRBJ1-6; cdr3_nt: TGTGCCAGCAGCTTGGGTGTGACGGAAAATTCACCCCTCCACTTT; cdr3_aa: CASSLGVTENSPLHF
d_call: NA; clone_size: once; v_call: TRBV4-1; j_call: TRBJ2-5; cdr3_nt: TGCGCCAGCAGCCTTAGAGAAACGAGCCCCCAGTACTTC; cdr3_aa: CASSLRETSPQYF
d_call: NA; clone_size: many; v_call: TRBV7-2; j_call: TRBJ2-7; cdr3_nt: TGTGCCAGCAGCCTGATTGATGGACACGCTCCTACGAGCAGTACTAGGGAGGCCTACGAGCAGTACTTC; cdr3_aa: CASSLIDGHAPTSSTREAYEQYF
d_call: NA; clone_size: many; v_call: TRBV3-1; j_call: TRBJ2-3; cdr3_nt: TGTGCCAGCAGCCAAGATTGGGGTGAAGATACGCAGTATTTT; cdr3_aa: CASSQDWGEDTQYF
d_call: NA; clone_size: few; v_call: TRBV7-8; j_call: TRBJ2-7; cdr3_nt: TGTGCCAGCAGCCTCCGGGACAAGAGCTCCTACGAGCAGTACTTC; cdr3_aa: CASSLRDKSSYEQYF
d_call: NA; clone_size: many; v_call: TRBV12-5; j_call: TRBJ2-3; cdr3_nt: TGTGCTAGTGGTTTGGTACTAGCCCGGGGTGCAGATACGCAGTATTTT; cdr3_aa: CASGLVLARGADTQYF
d_call: TRBD1; clone_size: many; v_call: TRBV2; j_call: TRBJ2-3; cdr3_nt: TGTGCCAGCAGTGTTAGAGGGGGCGTTGATACGCAGTATTTT; cdr3_aa: CASSVRGGVDTQYF
d_call: NA; clone_size: many; v_call: TRBV20-1; j_call: TRBJ1-5; cdr3_nt: TGCAGTGCCATCCTACAGGGAACTAGCAATCAGCCCCAGCATTTT; cdr3_aa: CSAILQGTSNQPQHF
d_call: TRBD2; clone_size: few; v_call: TRBV20-1; j_call: TRBJ2-5; cdr3_nt: TGTAGTGCTAGAGTAGCGGGTCGACAAGAGACCCAGTACTTC; cdr3_aa: CSARVAGRQETQYF
d_call: NA; clone_size: many; v_call: TRBV15; j_call: TRBJ2-7; cdr3_nt: TGTGCCACCAGAAGAAGAGCAGGGAACGAGCAGTACTTC; cdr3_aa: CATRRRAGNEQYF
d_call: NA; clone_size: many; v_call: TRBV6-1; j_call: TRBJ1-2; cdr3_nt: TGTGCCAGCACCGCGACAGAGTCAGATGGCTACACCTTC; cdr3_aa: CASTATESDGYTF
d_call: NA; clone_size: many; v_call: TRBV12-3/TRBV12-4; j_call: TRBJ1-2; cdr3_nt: TGTGCCAGCAGTTTATTGCGGGCGGACGGCTATGGCTACACCTTC; cdr3_aa: CASSLLRADGYGYTF
d_call: TRBD2; clone_size: few; v_call: TRBV27; j_call: TRBJ2-1; cdr3_nt: TGTGCCAGCAGTATTAGCGGGGACCCCTACAATGAGCAGTTCTTC; cdr3_aa: CASSISGDPYNEQFF
d_call: NA; clone_size: few; v_call: TRBV10-2; j_call: TRBJ1-5; cdr3_nt: TGCGCCAGCAAGGGAGGTGGGAATCACCCCCAGCATTTT; cdr3_aa: CASKGGGNHPQHF
d_call: NA; clone_size: many; v_call: TRBV28; j_call: TRBJ2-2; cdr3_nt: TGTGCCAGCACCATGGGCAGAACCGGGGAGCTGTTTTTT; cdr3_aa: CASTMGRTGELFF
d_call: NA; clone_size: many; v_call: TRBV28; j_call: TRBJ1-6; cdr3_nt: TGTGCCAGCAGTTGGTCGTTTTGGGGGGCGGAAAATTCACCCCTCCACTTT; cdr3_aa: CASSWSFWGAENSPLHF
d_call: TRBD1; clone_size: many; v_call: TRBV2; j_call: TRBJ1-4; cdr3_nt: TGTGCCAGCAAGCTCACCCGGGACAGGGGGAATGAAAAACTGTTTTTT; cdr3_aa: CASKLTRDRGNEKLFF
d_call: TRBD1; clone_size: NA; v_call: TRBV12-3/TRBV12-4; j_call: TRBJ1-4; cdr3_nt: TGTGCCAGCAGTTTTGGGACAGGGCTTATTAATGAAAAACTGTTTTTT; cdr3_aa: CASSFGTGLINEKLFF
d_call: NA; clone_size: many; v_call: TRBV12-3/TRBV12-4; j_call: TRBJ2-7; cdr3_nt: TGTGCCAGTGGAGGGGGTGCTATCTCCTACGAGCAGTACTTC; cdr3_aa: CASGGGAISYEQYF
d_call: TRBD1; clone_size: many; v_call: TRBV24-1; j_call: TRBJ1-4; cdr3_nt: TGTGCCACCAGTGATACAGGGGCTGAAAAACTGTTTTTT; cdr3_aa: CATSDTGAEKLFF
d_call: NA; clone_size: few; v_call: TRBV20-1; j_call: TRBJ1-5; cdr3_nt: TGCAGTGCTACTGTGAAGGGGGGCGCGGATCAGCCCCAGCATTTT; cdr3_aa: CSATVKGGADQPQHF
d_call: NA; clone_size: few; v_call: TRBV29-1; j_call: TRBJ2-7; cdr3_nt: TGCAGCGGGCGGCGAACGGACTCCTACGAGCAGTACTTC; cdr3_aa: CSGRRTDSYEQYF
d_call: NA; clone_size: many; v_call: TRBV3-1; j_call: TRBJ2-5; cdr3_nt: TGTGCCAGCAGCCGGGACCTAGGAGGGAACCAAGAGACCCAGTACTTC; cdr3_aa: CASSRDLGGNQETQYF
d_call: NA; clone_size: many; v_call: TRBV20-1; j_call: TRBJ2-2; cdr3_nt: TGCAGTGCTAGTAAGGAGGCGGACGGGGAGCTGTTTTTT; cdr3_aa: CSASKEADGELFF
d_call: NA; clone_size: many; v_call: TRBV2; j_call: TRBJ2-5; cdr3_nt: TGTGCCAGCAGGGTCAGAGCCCAAGAGACCCAGTACTTC; cdr3_aa: CASRVRAQETQYF
d_call: NA; clone_size: few; v_call: TRBV7-2; j_call: TRBJ1-5; cdr3_nt: TGTGCCAGCAGCGACGTCCCCGCGGAGCCCCAGCATTTT; cdr3_aa: CASSDVPAEPQHF